This T cell receptor (beta chain) was recovered during a study of T cell responses to AZD1222 COVID-19 vaccine. Study findings and constraints: At 160-218 and 743-854, vaccine-associated CD4 TCRs were dominant, and they spanned spike. Donor demographics were predominantly white British with a female majority; clonal diversity may be underestimated.

V lost 1 base, J lost 5 bases, and 9 bases lay in between. In germline, CDR1 is SGHRS, CDR2 YFSETQ. CDR3 length equals 14 residues. Using immunoSEQ multiplex PCR, the repertoire was profiled, and TCRdb retains in-frame clones only, with some absent. The sample has some 200,000 clones, roughly 88% seen once. Of note for this clone: Antigen unknown.

The sequenced sample was peripheral blood, obtained on day 0 of AZD1222 vaccination. This TCR was recovered from an adult in good health. V usage is TRBV5-1 and J usage is TRBJ1-4, with D unclear. The CDR3: CASSLPAANEKLFF. As DNA, the CDR3 is TGCGCCAGCAGCTTGCCCGCGGCAAATGAAAAACTGTTTTTT. Looking up the rest from reference TRBV5-1 and TRBJ1-4 gives the full variable domain: KAGVTQTPRYLIKTRGQQVTLSCSPISGHRSVSWYQQTPGQGLQFLFEYFSETQRNKGNFPGRFSGRQFSNSRSEMNVSTLELGDSALYLCASSLPAANEKLFFGSGTQLSVL.